This TCR beta chain emerged from a study of CXCR3-negative and CXCR3-positive naive CD8 T cells. The libraries of TRB cDNA were prepared using 5' RACE with UMI labels. TCRdb reanalyzed the 5' RACE reads, giving one entry per CDR3 protein sequence and no DNA. Its table lists tens of thousands of distinct CDR3 sequences. This CDR3 is built from 15 residues. Germline V gene sequence: CDR1 SNHLY, CDR2 FYNNEI. The study, taken as a whole, reports: TRB CDR3s of CXCR3-positive naive cells were more hydrophobic than those of CXCR3-negative naive cells. Diversity ran similarly high across both naive subsets but far lower in memory CD8+ cells.

Comment on this clonotype: The antigen remains unidentified.

The sample consisted of naive CXCR3- CD8+ T cells from blood. The subset was: CD45RO-CCR7+CD27+CD95- naive CD8+ T cells lacking CXCR3 (TNR3-). This clonotype originated in a human donor in good health. Some clones in this sample may be carry-over from other donors' samples. The chain recombines TRBV2 with TRBJ2-3. CDR3 sequence: CASSENNPSTDTQYF.